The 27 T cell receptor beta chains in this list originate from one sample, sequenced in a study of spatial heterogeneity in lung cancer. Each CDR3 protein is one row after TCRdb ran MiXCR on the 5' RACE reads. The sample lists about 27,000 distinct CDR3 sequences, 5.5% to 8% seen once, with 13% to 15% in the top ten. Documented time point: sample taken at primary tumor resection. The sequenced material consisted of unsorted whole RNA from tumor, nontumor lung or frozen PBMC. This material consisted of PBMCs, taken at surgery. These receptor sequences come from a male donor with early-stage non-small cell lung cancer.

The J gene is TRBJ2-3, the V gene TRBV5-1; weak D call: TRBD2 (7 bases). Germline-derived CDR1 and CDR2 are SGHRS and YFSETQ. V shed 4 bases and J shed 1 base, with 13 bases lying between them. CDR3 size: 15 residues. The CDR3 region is CASSLTGGRTDTQYF. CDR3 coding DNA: TGCGCCAGCAGCCTCACCGGGGGGCGCACAGATACGCAGTATTTT. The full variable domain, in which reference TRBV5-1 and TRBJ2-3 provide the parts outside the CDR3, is KAGVTQTPRYLIKTRGQQVTLSCSPISGHRSVSWYQQTPGQGLQFLFEYFSETQRNKGNFPGRFSGRQFSNSRSEMNVSTLELGDSALYLCASSLTGGRTDTQYFGPGTRLTVL.

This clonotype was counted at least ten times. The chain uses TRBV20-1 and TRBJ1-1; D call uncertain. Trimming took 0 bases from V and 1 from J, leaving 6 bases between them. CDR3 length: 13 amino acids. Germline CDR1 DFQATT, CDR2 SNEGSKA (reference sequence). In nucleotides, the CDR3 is TGCAGTGCTAGAGATGGAAGGAACACTGAAGCTTTCTTT. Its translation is CSARDGRNTEAFF.

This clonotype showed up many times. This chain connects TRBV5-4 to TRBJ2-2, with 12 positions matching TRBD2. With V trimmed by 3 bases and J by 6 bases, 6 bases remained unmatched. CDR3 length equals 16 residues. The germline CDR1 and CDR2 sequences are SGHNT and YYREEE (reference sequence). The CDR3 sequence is CASSSGLAGLSGELFF. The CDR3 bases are TGTGCCAGCAGCTCTGGACTAGCGGGACTCTCCGGGGAGCTGTTTTTT.

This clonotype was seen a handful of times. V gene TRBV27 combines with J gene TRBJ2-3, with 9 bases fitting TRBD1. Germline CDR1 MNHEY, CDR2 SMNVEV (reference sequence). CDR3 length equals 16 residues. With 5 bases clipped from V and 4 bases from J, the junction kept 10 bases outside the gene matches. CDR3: CASSLLPGQGSDTQYF. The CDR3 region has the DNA TGTGCCAGCAGTCTCCTTCCGGGACAGGGTTCAGATACGCAGTATTTT.

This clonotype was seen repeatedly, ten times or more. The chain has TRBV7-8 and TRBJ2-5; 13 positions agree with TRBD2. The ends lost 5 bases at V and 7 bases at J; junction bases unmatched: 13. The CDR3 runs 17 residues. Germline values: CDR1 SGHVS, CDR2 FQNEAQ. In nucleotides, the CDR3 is TGTGCCAGCAGCGCCCGACTAGCGGGAGGCGGTTCAGCGACCCAGTACTTC. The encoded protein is CASSARLAGGGSATQYF.

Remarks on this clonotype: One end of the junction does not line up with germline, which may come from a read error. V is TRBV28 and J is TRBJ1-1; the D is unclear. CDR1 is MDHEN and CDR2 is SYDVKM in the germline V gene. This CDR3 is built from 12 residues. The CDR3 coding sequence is TGTGCCAGCAGTCCACGGACGGGAAAAGCTTCCTTT. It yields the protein CASSPRTGKASF.

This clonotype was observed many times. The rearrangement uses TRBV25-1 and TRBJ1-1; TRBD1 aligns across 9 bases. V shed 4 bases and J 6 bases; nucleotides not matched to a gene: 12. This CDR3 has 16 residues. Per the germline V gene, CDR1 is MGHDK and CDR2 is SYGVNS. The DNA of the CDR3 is TGTGCCAGCAGTGCCTCGGGACAGGGATTCAACGCTGAAGCTTTCTTT. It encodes CASSASGQGFNAEAFF.

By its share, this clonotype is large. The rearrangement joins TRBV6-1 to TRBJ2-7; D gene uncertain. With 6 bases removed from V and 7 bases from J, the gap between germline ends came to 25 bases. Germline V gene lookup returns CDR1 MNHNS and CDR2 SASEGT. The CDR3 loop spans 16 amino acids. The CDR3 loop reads CASRVGRTLTTGEQYV. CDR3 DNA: TGTGCCAGCAGGGTCGGTCGAACATTAACTACTGGGGAGCAGTACGTC.

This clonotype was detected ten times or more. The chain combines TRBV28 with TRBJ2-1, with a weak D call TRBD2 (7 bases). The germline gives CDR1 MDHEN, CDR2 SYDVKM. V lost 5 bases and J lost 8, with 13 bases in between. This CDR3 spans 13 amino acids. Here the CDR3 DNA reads TGTGCCAGCAGTGGGTGGGGGGGGCATGAGCAGTTCTTC. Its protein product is CASSGWGGHEQFF.

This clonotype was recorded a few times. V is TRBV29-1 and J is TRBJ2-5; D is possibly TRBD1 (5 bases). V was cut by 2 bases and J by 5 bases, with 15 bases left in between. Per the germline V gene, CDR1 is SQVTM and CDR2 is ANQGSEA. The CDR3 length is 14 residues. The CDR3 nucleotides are TGCAGCGTTGAACCCCGAGAGACAGTGGAGACCCAGTACTTC. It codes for CSVEPRETVETQYF.

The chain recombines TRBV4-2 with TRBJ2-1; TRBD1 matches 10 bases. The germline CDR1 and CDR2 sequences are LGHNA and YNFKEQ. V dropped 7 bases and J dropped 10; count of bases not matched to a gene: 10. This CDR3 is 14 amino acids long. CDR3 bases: TGTGCCAGCATCCGGGACAGGGGCGATCGGGAGCAGTTCTTC. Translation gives CASIRDRGDREQFF.

DNA for the CDR3: TGTGCCAGCAGTTATGTGACACCAGGGGGGCAGTCTGAAGCTTTCTTT. It codes for CASSYVTPGGQSEAFF. The V call is TRBV28, the J call TRBJ1-1; 7 bases are a match to TRBD1. The CDR3 sequence is 16 residues long. V lost 4 bases and J lost 6; bases outside the gene matches: 14. The germline gives CDR1 MDHEN, CDR2 SYDVKM.

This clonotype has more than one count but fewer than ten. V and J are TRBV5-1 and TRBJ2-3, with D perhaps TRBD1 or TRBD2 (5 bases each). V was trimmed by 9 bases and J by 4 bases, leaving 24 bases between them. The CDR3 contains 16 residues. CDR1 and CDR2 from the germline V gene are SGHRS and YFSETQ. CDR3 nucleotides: TGCGCCACCTTCCCTAAACCGGGACCTTCCCCAGATACGCAGTATTTT. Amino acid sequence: CATFPKPGPSPDTQYF.

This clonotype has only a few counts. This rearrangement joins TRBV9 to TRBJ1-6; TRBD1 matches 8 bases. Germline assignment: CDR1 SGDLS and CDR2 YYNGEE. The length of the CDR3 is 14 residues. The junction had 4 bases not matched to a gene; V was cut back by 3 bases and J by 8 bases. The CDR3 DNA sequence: TGTGCCAGCAGCGCAAGGACAGGGCATTCACCCCTCCACTTT. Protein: CASSARTGHSPLHF.

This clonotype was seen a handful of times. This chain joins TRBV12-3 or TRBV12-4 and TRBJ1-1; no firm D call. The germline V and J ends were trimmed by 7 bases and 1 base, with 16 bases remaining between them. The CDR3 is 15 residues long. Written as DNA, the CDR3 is TGTGCCAGCAACTTACACCCTCCTCCGAACACTGAAGCTTTCTTT. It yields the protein CASNLHPPPNTEAFF.

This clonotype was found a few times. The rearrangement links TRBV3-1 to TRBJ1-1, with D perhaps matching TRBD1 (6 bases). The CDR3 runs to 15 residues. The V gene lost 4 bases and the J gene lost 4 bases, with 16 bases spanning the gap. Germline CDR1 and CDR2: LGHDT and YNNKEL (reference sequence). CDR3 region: CASSRRGGFSTEAFF. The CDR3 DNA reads TGTGCCAGCAGCCGCCGCGGGGGCTTTAGCACTGAAGCTTTCTTT. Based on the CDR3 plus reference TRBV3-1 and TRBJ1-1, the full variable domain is DTAVSQTPKYLVTQMGNDKSIKCEQNLGHDTMYWYKQDSKKFLKIMFSYNNKELIINETVPNRFSPKSPDKAHLNLHINSLELGDSAVYFCASSRRGGFSTEAFFGQGTRLTVV.

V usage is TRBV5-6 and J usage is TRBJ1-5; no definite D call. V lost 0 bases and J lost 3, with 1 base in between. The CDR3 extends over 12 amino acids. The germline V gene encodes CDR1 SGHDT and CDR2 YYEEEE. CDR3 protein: CASSLDNQPQHF. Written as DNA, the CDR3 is TGTGCCAGCAGCTTGGACAATCAGCCCCAGCATTTT.

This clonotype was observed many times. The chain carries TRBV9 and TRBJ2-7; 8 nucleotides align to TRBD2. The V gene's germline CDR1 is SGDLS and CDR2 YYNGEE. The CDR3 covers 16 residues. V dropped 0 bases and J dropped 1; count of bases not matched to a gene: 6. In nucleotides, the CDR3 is TGTGCCAGCAGCGTAGCCCCGGGGGGGATATCCTACGAGCAGTACTTC. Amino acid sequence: CASSVAPGGISYEQYF.

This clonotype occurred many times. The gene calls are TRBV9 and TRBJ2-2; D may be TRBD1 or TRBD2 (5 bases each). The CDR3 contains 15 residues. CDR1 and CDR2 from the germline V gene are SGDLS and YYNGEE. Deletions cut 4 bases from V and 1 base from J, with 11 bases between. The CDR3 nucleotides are TGTGCCAGCAGCCCGAGGGGCCTGAACACCGGGGAGCTGTTTTTT. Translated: CASSPRGLNTGELFF.

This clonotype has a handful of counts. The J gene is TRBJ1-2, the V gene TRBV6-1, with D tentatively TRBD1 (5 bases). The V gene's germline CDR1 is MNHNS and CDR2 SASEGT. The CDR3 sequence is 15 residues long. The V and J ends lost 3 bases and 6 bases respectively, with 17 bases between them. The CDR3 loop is CASSDVYGAQNGYTF. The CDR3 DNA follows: TGTGCCAGCAGTGACGTATACGGGGCGCAGAATGGCTACACCTTC.

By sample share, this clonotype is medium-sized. Here the CDR3 DNA reads TGCAGTGCTAGAGGGGGGGCGAACCAGCATTTT. Its protein product is CSARGGANQHF. The rearrangement links TRBV20-1 to TRBJ1-5; D might be TRBD1 (6 bases). V was cut by 1 base and J by 12 bases, with 10 bases left in between. CDR1 and CDR2 (germline): DFQATT, SNEGSKA (reference sequence). The CDR3 covers 11 residues.

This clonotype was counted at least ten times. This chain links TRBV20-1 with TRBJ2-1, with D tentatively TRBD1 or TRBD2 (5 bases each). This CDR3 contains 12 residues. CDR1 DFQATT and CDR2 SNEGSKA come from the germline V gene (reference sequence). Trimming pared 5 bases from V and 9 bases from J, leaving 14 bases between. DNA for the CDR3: TGCAGTGCTCCGAGGGGCCTCGGTGAGCAGTTCTTC. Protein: CSAPRGLGEQFF.

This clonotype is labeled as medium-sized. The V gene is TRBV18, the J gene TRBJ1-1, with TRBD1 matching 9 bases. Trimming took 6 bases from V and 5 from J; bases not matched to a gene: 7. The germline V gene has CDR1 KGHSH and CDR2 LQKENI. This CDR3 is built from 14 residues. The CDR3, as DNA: TGTGCCAGCTCCCCCGACAGGGGGGGAACTGAAGCTTTCTTT. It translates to CASSPDRGGTEAFF.

This chain's CDR3 is CASSSGQGSTDTQYF. CDR3 nucleotide sequence: TGTGCCAGCAGCTCGGGACAGGGTAGCACAGATACGCAGTATTTT. This chain uses TRBV9 with TRBJ2-3, with 9 bases identical to TRBD1. CDR3 length equals 15 residues. V lost 4 bases and J lost 0; bases outside the gene matches: 3. Per germline, CDR1 SGDLS and CDR2 YYNGEE.

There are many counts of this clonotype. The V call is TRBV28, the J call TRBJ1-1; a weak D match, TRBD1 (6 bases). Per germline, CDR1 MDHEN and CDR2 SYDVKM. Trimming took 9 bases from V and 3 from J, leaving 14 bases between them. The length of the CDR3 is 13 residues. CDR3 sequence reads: CASCWGRYTEAFF. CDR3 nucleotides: TGTGCCAGTTGTTGGGGGCGGTACACTGAAGCTTTCTTT.

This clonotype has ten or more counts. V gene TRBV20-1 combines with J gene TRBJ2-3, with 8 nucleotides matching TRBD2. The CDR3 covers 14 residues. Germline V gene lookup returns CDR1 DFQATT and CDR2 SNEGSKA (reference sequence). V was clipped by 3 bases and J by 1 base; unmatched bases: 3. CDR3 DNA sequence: TGCAGTGCTAGTACTAGCGGAGGCACAGATACGCAGTATTTT. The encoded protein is CSASTSGGTDTQYF.

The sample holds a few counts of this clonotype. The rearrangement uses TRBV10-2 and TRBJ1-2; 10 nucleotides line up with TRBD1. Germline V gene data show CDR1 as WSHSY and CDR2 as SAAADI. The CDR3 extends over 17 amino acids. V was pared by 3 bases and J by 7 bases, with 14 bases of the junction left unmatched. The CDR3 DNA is TGCGCCAGCAGTGACTCCCGAAGGGACAGGGGAATGGGTGGCTACACCTTC. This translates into CASSDSRRDRGMGGYTF.